These 14 T cell receptor delta chains originate from one sample sequenced in a study of γδ T cells in repeated Plasmodium falciparum infection. Flow sorting of PBMC yielded separate Vgamma9/Vdelta2+ and Vdelta2-negative gammadelta T cell populations for bulk repertoire analysis. TCRdb redid the clone calls on the multiplex PCR reads with CATT. The data contain tens of thousands of delta-chain clones, 0.95% to 1% of them seen just once; the ten biggest clones take up approximately 10%. Sequenced input: gamma-delta T cells from blood. These receptors came from a pool of human donors (malaria-infected and uninfected, not separated).

Worth noting for this clone: This likely reflects a read error, since a far larger clone is one base away. The sample holds other DNA sequences that translate to the same CDR3. The chain has TRDV1 and TRDJ1; 7 bases align to TRDD3. The J gene is not listed in TCRdb, so it was assigned here from a DNA match to germline. V was clipped by 3 bases and J by 3 bases; unmatched bases: 16. There are 18 residues in the CDR3. Germline assignment: CDR1 TSWWSYY and CDR2 QGS. The DNA for the CDR3 is TGTGCTCTTGGGGAGCTAACGGGTTCAGGATACGGAGCCGATAAACTCATCTTT. It encodes CALGELTGSGYGADKLIF.

Turning to this clone: The likely explanation is a read error, given a far larger clone one base away. The sample carries other DNA sequences with the same CDR3. V and J are TRDV3 and TRDJ1, with D perhaps assigned TRDD2 or TRDD3 (6 bases each). The CDR3 consists of 18 residues. V lost 2 bases to trimming and J lost 5 bases, with 30 bases between them. Germline-derived CDR1 and CDR2 are TVYSNPD and GDNSRS (reference sequence). The CDR3 here is CAFPSPCVLGDTQDKLIF. In DNA form, the CDR3 reads TGTGCCTTTCCTTCCCCTTGCGTACTGGGAGATACGCAGGATAAACTCATCTTT.

This clone was picked up a small number of times. The translation of this DNA and the TCRdb protein of a much larger clone differ at residue 4, probably owing to a read error; the protein shown here is translated from the DNA. J is TRDJ1 and V is TRDV2; 7 nucleotides agree with TRDD3. As TCRdb names no J gene, one was assigned here on the basis of a DNA match to germline. Germline-derived CDR1 and CDR2 are GEAIGNYY and EKD. This CDR3 has 16 residues. The CDR3 spells CACNTVGGGDTDKLIF. CDR3 bases: TGTGCCTGTAACACCGTTGGGGGAGGGGACACCGATAAACTCATCTTT.

Turning to this clone: This likely stems from a read error, as it lies one base from a far larger clone. Distinct nucleotide sequences in the sample also encode this CDR3. The V gene is TRDV2, the J gene TRDJ1; TRDD3 might be the D (6 bases). The J gene was not available in TCRdb and was assigned here by matching the DNA to germline segments. CDR1 and CDR2 from the germline V gene are GEAIGNYY and EKD. CDR3 length equals 18 residues. The DNA of the CDR3 is TGCGCCTGTGACACCGTGGCGAAGGTGAGGGATAACTCCGATAAACTCATCTTT. Protein: CACDTVAKVRDNSDKLIF.

This clone showed up just a few times. The likely explanation is a read error, given a far larger clone one base away. The sample contains more than one DNA sequence encoding this CDR3. The chain carries TRDV2 and TRDJ1, with TRDD3 matching over 8 bases. No J gene is reported in TCRdb; it was inferred here by comparing the DNA with germline. The CDR3 totals 18 residues. In germline, CDR1 is GEAIGNYY, CDR2 EKD. J lost 7 bases, V lost 3 bases, and 21 bases had no gene match. Written as DNA, the CDR3 is TGTGCCTGTGACCCCCTGCTACAAGGGGCTGGGGGACCCGTTAAACTCATCTTT. Translated: CACDPLLQGAGGPVKLIF.

With respect to this clone: The protein that TCRdb holds for this DNA derives from a much larger clone and differs from the translated DNA at residue 8, which likely indicates a read error; the protein shown here is translated from the DNA. The V and J genes are TRDV2 and TRDJ1; 7 nucleotides align to TRDD3. Germline matching of the DNA provided the J gene here, since TCRdb leaves it blank. Germline values: CDR1 GEAIGNYY, CDR2 EKD. Trimming removed 3 bases from V and 0 bases from J; junction bases left unmatched: 15. The CDR3 runs to 18 residues. CDR3 region: CACDPKEGHWGNTDKLIF. CDR3 DNA: TGTGCCTGTGACCCAAAGGAGGGGCACTGGGGTAACACCGATAAACTCATCTTT.

This clone was seen a handful of times. For this DNA, TCRdb reports the protein of a much larger clone, which diverges at residue 13, most likely from a read error; the protein presented here is translated directly from the DNA. The rearrangement uses TRDV1 and TRDJ1; TRDD3 agrees at 9 bases. This CDR3 comprises 19 residues. The ends lost 4 bases at V and 2 bases at J; junction bases unmatched: 17. Germline CDR1 is TSWWSYY and CDR2 is QGS. Written as DNA, the CDR3 is TGTGCTCTTGGGGGGACCAGGCTCCAGTTACTGGGGGAAACCGATAAACTCATCTTT. Its protein is CALGGTRLQLLGETDKLIF.

This clone has more than one count but fewer than ten. The protein given by TCRdb reflects a much larger clone and differs at residue 3 from this DNA's translation, likely from a read error; the protein shown is the DNA's translation. The chain uses TRDV2 and TRDJ3; D remains unclear. TCRdb gives no J gene; it was assigned here by matching the DNA to germline. The CDR3 has 19 residues. The germline CDR1 and CDR2 sequences are GEAIGNYY and EKD. In DNA, the CDR3 is TGTGCCCGTGACACCGTGGAGGGAACAGGTCCCTGGGACACCCGACAGATGTTTTTC. Amino acid sequence: CARDTVEGTGPWDTRQMFF.

A note on this clone: The likely explanation is a read error, given a far larger clone one base away. The same CDR3 also results from other DNA sequences found in this sample. The V gene was identified as TRDV1, while no J gene was called; TRDD3 reflects the table's D call only, with no check against the DNA. This CDR3 comprises 23 residues. Germline V gene sequence: CDR1 TSWWSYY, CDR2 QGS. CDR3 region: CALGDPLSTAPTYVHQYTDKLIF. CDR3 bases: TGTGCTCTTGGGGACCCCCTCTCTACGGCCCCAACCTACGTCCATCAGTACACCGATAAACTTATCTTT.

This clone has just a few counts. The protein in TCRdb stems from a much larger clone and differs at residue 5 from this DNA's translation, likely a read error; here the protein is translated from the DNA. The genes are TRDV1 and TRDJ1; D may be TRDD3 (6 bases). As TCRdb names no J gene, one was assigned here on the basis of a DNA match to germline. CDR3 length: 18 amino acids. Trimming shortened V by 4 bases and J by 0 bases, and 21 bases separated the two germline ends. The germline V gene encodes CDR1 TSWWSYY and CDR2 QGS. The CDR3 reads CALGGLACRGTNTDKLIF. CDR3 in DNA: TGTGCTCTTGGGGGACTGGCATGCCGGGGGACTAACACCGATAAACTCATCTTT.

To note about this clone: A far larger clone is off by one base, so a read error is likely. The same CDR3 also results from other DNA sequences found in this sample. The rearrangement uses TRDV2 and TRDJ1; 12 nucleotides match TRDD3. The J gene, left out of TCRdb, was set here by checking the DNA against germline. V lost 0 bases to trimming and J lost 3 bases; unmatched junction nucleotides: 16. Germline loops: CDR1 GEAIGNYY, CDR2 EKD. This CDR3 spans 20 amino acids. The CDR3 region has the DNA TGTGCCTGTGACACCGTCACTGGGGGATACCAGAACCCTTTCGCCGATAAACTCATCTTT. This translates into CACDTVTGGYQNPFADKLIF.

This clone has only a few counts. TCRdb pairs this DNA with a much larger clone's protein that differs at residue 16, likely a read error; the protein shown was translated from the DNA. V usage is TRDV2 and J usage is TRDJ3, with 11 bases matching TRDD3. TCRdb supplies no J gene; here it was assigned by aligning the nucleotide sequence to germline. This CDR3 contains 22 residues. CDR1 and CDR2 from the germline V gene are GEAIGNYY and EKD. The DNA of the CDR3 is TGTGCCTGTGACCGAGTACTGGGGGATATGGGCCCCAGGTCCTGGGGCACCCGACAGATGTTTTTC. Its translation: CACDRVLGDMGPRSWGTRQMFF.

This clone was observed at least ten times. A far larger clone is one nucleotide away, so this likely arose from a read error. The same CDR3 arises from other DNA sequences in this sample as well. The V gene is TRDV2, the J gene TRDJ2, with 10 bases aligning to TRDD3. CDR3 length: 16 amino acids. CDR1 is GEAIGNYY and CDR2 is EKD in the germline V gene. CDR3 sequence (DNA): TGTGCCTGTGACACCGTGGGGGATACTTTGACAGCGCAACTCTTCTTT. It specifies CACDTVGDTLTAQLFF.

As to this clone: A far larger clone is only one base removed, so a read error is likely. This sequence joins TRDV1 and TRDJ1; TRDD3 agrees at 9 bases. Because TCRdb records no J gene, it was assigned here through a match of the DNA to germline. Per the germline V gene, CDR1 is TSWWSYY and CDR2 is QGS. The CDR3 totals 26 residues. The CDR3: CALGESFFPPLQRGILWVGYTDKLIF. The CDR3 nucleotides read TGCGCTCTTGGGGAGTCCTTCTTCCCACCCCTCCAACGGGGGATACTCTGGGTCGGGTACACCGATAAACTCATCTTT.